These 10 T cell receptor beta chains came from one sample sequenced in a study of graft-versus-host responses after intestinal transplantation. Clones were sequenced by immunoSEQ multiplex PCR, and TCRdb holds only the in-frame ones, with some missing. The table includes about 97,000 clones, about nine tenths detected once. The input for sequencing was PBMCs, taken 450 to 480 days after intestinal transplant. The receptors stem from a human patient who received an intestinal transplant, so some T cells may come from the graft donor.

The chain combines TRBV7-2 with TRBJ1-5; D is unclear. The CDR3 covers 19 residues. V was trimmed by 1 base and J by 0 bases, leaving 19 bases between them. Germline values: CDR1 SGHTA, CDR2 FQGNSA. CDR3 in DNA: TGTGCCAGCAGCTTAGGAAACGTATTCGGAGGATATAGCAATCAGCCCCAGCATTTT. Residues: CASSLGNVFGGYSNQPQHF.

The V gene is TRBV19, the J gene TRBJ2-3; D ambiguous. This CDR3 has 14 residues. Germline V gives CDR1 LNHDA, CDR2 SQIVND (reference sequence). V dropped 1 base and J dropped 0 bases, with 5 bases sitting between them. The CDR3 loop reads CASSIVGSTDTQYF. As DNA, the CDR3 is TGTGCCAGTAGTATAGTGGGTAGCACAGATACGCAGTATTTT.

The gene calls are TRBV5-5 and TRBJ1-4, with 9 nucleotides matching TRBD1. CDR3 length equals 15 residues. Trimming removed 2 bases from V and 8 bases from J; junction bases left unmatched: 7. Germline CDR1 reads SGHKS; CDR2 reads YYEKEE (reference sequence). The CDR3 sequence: CASSFSTGGREKLFF. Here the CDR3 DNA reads TGTGCCAGCAGCTTCTCTACAGGGGGCAGAGAAAAACTGTTTTTT.

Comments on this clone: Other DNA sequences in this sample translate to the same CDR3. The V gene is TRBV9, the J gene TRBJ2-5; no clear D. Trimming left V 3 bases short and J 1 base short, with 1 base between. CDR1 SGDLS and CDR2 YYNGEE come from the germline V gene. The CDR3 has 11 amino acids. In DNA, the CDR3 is TGTGCCAGCAGCGCCCAAGAGACCCAGTACTTC. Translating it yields CASSAQETQYF. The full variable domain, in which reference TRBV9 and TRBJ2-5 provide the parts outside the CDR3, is DSGVTQTPKHLITATGQRVTLRCSPRSGDLSVYWYQQSLDQGLQFLIQYYNGEERAKGNILERFSAQQFPDLHSELNLSSLELGDSALYFCASSAQETQYFGPGTRLLVL.

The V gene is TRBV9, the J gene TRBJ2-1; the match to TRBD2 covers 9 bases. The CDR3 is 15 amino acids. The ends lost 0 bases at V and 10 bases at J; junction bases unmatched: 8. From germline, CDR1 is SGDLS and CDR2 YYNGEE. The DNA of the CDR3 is TGTGCCAGCAGCGTAGACCAGCGGGGGGCAGGCGAGCAGTTCTTC. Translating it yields CASSVDQRGAGEQFF.

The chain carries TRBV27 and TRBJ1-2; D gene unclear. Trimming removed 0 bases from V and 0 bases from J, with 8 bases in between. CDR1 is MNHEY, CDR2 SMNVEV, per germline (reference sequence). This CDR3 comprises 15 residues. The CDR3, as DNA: TGTGCCAGCAGTTTATCGATTCTCCCTAACTATGGCTACACCTTC. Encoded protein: CASSLSILPNYGYTF.

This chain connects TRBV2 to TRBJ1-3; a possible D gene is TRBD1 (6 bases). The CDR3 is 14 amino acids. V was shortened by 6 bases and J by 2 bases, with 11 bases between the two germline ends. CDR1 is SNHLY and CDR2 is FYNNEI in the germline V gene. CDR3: CASSPGQTGNTIYF. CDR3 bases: TGTGCCAGCAGCCCGGGACAAACTGGAAACACCATATATTTT.

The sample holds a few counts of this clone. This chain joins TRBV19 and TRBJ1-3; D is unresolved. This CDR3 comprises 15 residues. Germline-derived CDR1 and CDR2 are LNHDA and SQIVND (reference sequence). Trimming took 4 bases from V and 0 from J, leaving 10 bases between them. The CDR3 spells CASSTDRPSGNTIYF. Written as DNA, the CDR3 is TGTGCCAGTAGTACGGACCGCCCCTCTGGAAACACCATATATTTT.

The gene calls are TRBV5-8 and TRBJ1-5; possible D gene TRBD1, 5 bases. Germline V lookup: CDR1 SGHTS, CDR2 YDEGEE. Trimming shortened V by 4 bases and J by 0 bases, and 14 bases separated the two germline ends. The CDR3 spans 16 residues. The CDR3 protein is CASSPGTPYSNQPQHF. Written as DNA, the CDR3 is TGTGCCAGCAGCCCCGGGACGCCGTATAGCAATCAGCCCCAGCATTTT.

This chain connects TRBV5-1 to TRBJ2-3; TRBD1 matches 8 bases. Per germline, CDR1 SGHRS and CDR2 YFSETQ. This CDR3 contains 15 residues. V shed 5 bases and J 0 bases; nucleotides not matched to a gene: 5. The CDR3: CASRRTGTSTDTQYF. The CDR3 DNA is TGCGCCAGCAGGCGGACAGGGACTAGCACAGATACGCAGTATTTT. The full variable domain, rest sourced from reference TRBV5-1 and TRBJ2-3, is KAGVTQTPRYLIKTRGQQVTLSCSPISGHRSVSWYQQTPGQGLQFLFEYFSETQRNKGNFPGRFSGRQFSNSRSEMNVSTLELGDSALYLCASRRTGTSTDTQYFGPGTRLTVL.